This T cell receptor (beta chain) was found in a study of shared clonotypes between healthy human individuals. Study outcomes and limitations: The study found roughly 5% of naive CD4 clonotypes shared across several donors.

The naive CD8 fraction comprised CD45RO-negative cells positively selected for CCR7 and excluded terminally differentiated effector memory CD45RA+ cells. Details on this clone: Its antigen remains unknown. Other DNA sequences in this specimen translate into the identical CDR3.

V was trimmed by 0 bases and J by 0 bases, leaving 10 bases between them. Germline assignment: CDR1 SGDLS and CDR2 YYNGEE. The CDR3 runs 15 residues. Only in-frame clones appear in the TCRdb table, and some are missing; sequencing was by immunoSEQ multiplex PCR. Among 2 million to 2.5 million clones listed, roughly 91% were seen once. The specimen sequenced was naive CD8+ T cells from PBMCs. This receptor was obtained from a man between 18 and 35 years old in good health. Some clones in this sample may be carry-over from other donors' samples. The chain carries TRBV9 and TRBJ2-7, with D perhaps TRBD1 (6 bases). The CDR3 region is CASSVAGTLSYEQYF. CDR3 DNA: TGTGCCAGCAGCGTAGCCGGGACACTCTCCTACGAGCAGTACTTC.